Below are 31 T cell receptor beta chains sequenced from a single sample in a study of regulatory T cells in long-lasting Graves disease (dated by TCRdb to about 2021). This sample's time point label indicates: newly diagnosed GD, antithyroid drugs for less than 3 months. For both TCR sequencing and RNA sequencing, RNA was extracted from PBMCs using TRIzol. Library construction relied on multiplex PCR. The instrument given in TCRdb is Illumina HiSeq 4000. To build TCR beta libraries, CDR3 regions were amplified by Arm-PCR using iRepertoire HTBI primers. TCRdb handled the public reads itself, with Q25 trimming in fastp and clone calling in MiXCR, and kept productive beta chains. Entries that share a CDR3 protein sequence are merged under the most common genes and DNA. A total of hundreds of thousands of distinct CDR3 sequences appear in this sample, 15% to 20% of them only once. The leading ten clones occupy around 36% of the sample.

This material consisted of peripheral blood mononuclear cells (PBMCs), taken at new diagnosis, from a patient treated with antithyroid drugs. These receptors all stem from a female donor with Graves disease.

V is TRBV7-9 and J is TRBJ2-4, with D possibly being TRBD2 (5 bases). The CDR3 runs 17 residues. Per the germline V gene, CDR1 is SEHNR and CDR2 is FQNEAQ (reference sequence). V gave up 2 bases and J gave up 0 bases, with 14 bases separating them. The CDR3 here is CASSLLSMAGAKNIQYF. CDR3 DNA: TGTGCCAGCAGCTTATTGTCTATGGCGGGAGCCAAAAACATTCAGTACTTC. Full variable domain (remainder filled in from reference TRBV7-9 and TRBJ2-4): DTGVSQNPRHKITKRGQNVTFRCDPISEHNRLYWYRQTLGQGPEFLTYFQNEAQLEKSRLLSDRFSAERPKGSFSTLEIQRTEQGDSAMYLCASSLLSMAGAKNIQYFGAGTRLSVL.

On this clonotype: This may arise from a read error, as a much more abundant clone is one base away. This is likely a read error, given that the CDR3 carries no conserved phenylalanine or tryptophan at its end. The chain employs TRBV28 and TRBJ1-2; D is ambiguous. From germline, CDR1 is MDHEN and CDR2 SYDVKM. V lost 2 bases and J lost 5, with 9 bases in between. This CDR3 region has 13 residues. The DNA of the CDR3 is TGTGCCAGCAGTTTAAATACAGAATATGGCTACACCCTC. This sequence encodes CASSLNTEYGYTL.

This clonotype was recorded at least ten times. This rearrangement joins TRBV6-5 to TRBJ1-1; tentatively, D is TRBD1 (5 bases). CDR3 length equals 14 residues. The V end lost 0 bases, the J end lost 2 bases, and 7 bases lay between the germline ends. From germline, CDR1 is MNHEY and CDR2 SVGAGI. CDR3 nucleotide sequence: TGTGCCAGCAGTTACTCGAGGGGTAACACTGAAGCTTTCTTT. Its translation is CASSYSRGNTEAFF.

This clonotype has only a few counts. This rearrangement joins TRBV2 to TRBJ1-2; D is unresolved. The V gene lost 2 bases and the J gene lost 2 bases, with 12 bases spanning the gap. The CDR3 sequence is 15 residues long. CDR1 is SNHLY and CDR2 is FYNNEI in the germline V gene. DNA of the CDR3: TGTGCCAGCAGTGAAAAGAGGGAGGTCAACTATGGCTACACCTTC. It is translated as CASSEKREVNYGYTF.

This clonotype was found many times. CDR3 nucleotide sequence: TGTGCCAGCAGTTTGGGCGGGAGTACCAATGAGCAGTTCTTC. Residues: CASSLGGSTNEQFF. The chain recombines TRBV28 with TRBJ2-1; 7 bases are a match to TRBD2. V gave up 3 bases and J gave up 6 bases; unmatched junction bases: 5. CDR1 and CDR2 (germline): MDHEN, SYDVKM. The CDR3 is 14 amino acids. Full variable domain (outside the CDR3, taken from reference TRBV28 and TRBJ2-1): DVKVTQSSRYLVKRTGEKVFLECVQDMDHENMFWYRQDPGLGLRLIYFSYDVKMKEKGDIPEGYSVSREKKERFSLILESASTNQTSMYLCASSLGGSTNEQFFGPGTRLTVL.

V is TRBV14 and J is TRBJ2-3, with unresolved D. The V gene lost 0 bases and the J gene lost 2 bases, with 12 bases spanning the gap. The CDR3 is 16 amino acids. The germline CDR1 and CDR2 sequences are SGHDN and FVKESK. In nucleotides, the CDR3 is TGTGCCAGCAGCCAAGATCCTAGACTCTACACAGATACGCAGTATTTT. Amino acids: CASSQDPRLYTDTQYF.

The rearrangement uses TRBV6-5 and TRBJ1-3; no reliable D call. Trimming stripped 4 bases from V and 7 bases from J, with 11 bases between. The germline gives CDR1 MNHEY, CDR2 SVGAGI. The CDR3 runs 13 residues. This chain's CDR3 is CASSSGSVNTIYF. CDR3 DNA sequence: TGTGCCAGCAGTTCGGGCTCCGTGAACACCATATATTTT.

This clonotype was seen many times. The chain has TRBV20-1 and TRBJ2-7, with D perhaps given as TRBD1 or TRBD2 (5 bases each). The CDR3 spans 12 residues. Per germline, CDR1 DFQATT and CDR2 SNEGSKA (reference sequence). Trimming removed 3 bases from V and 5 bases from J, with 11 bases in between. CDR3 region: CSASDQGDEQYF. The CDR3 bases are TGCAGTGCTAGTGACCAGGGAGACGAGCAGTACTTC.

This clonotype came up a few times. The gene calls are TRBV19 and TRBJ2-7; maybe TRBD1 (6 bases). This CDR3 has 15 amino acids. Germline values: CDR1 LNHDA, CDR2 SQIVND (reference sequence). Trimming shortened V by 2 bases and J by 1 base, and 12 bases separated the two germline ends. Here the CDR3 reads CASSIFQGPSYEQYF. The DNA of the CDR3 is TGTGCCAGTAGTATATTCCAGGGGCCATCCTACGAGCAGTACTTC.

The chain combines TRBV10-3 with TRBJ1-4; 10 positions agree with TRBD1. J lost 5 bases, V lost 3 bases, and 6 bases had no gene match. Germline-derived CDR1 and CDR2 are ENHRY and SYGVKD. This CDR3 has 16 amino acids. This CDR3 is CAISDETGGRNEKLFF. The CDR3 coding sequence is TGTGCCATCAGTGACGAGACAGGGGGCCGCAATGAAAAACTGTTTTTT.

A remark on this clonotype: A much larger clonotype is one base distant, so this may be a read error. V usage is TRBV27 and J usage is TRBJ2-1, with D perhaps TRBD1 (6 bases). CDR1 is MNHEY, CDR2 SMNVEV, per germline (reference sequence). The CDR3 has 14 residues. CDR3 region: CGSSYDRIVNEQFF. Here the CDR3 DNA reads TGTGGCAGCAGTTATGACAGGATCGTCAATGAGCAGTTCTTC.

This clonotype occurred many times. The V call is TRBV12-5, the J call TRBJ2-7; 8 bases are a match to TRBD1. Germline V gives CDR1 LGHNT, CDR2 FRNRAP. The CDR3 is made up of 15 amino acids. The J segment lost 2 bases and the V segment lost 6 bases, leaving 9 bases of the junction unmatched. Here the CDR3 DNA reads TGTGCTAGTGGGCCGACCCTGGGACAGGCCTACGAGCAGTACTTC. It specifies CASGPTLGQAYEQYF.

This clonotype was seen repeatedly, ten times or more. The chain has TRBV5-1 and TRBJ2-7; D is uncertain. This CDR3 contains 14 residues. Trimming stripped 0 bases from V and 0 bases from J, with 7 bases between. Germline CDR1 is SGHRS and CDR2 is YFSETQ. CDR3 nucleotides: TGCGCCAGCAGCTTGGGTGTGGGCTCCTACGAGCAGTACTTC. It encodes CASSLGVGSYEQYF. The variable domain in full, with the rest retrieved from reference TRBV5-1 and TRBJ2-7, is KAGVTQTPRYLIKTRGQQVTLSCSPISGHRSVSWYQQTPGQGLQFLFEYFSETQRNKGNFPGRFSGRQFSNSRSEMNVSTLELGDSALYLCASSLGVGSYEQYFGPGTRLTVT.

In this sample, this clonotype turned up many times. The genes are TRBV11-2 and TRBJ2-7; either TRBD1 or TRBD2 may fit D (6 bases each). Germline V CDR1 and CDR2: SGHAT, FQNNGV. Trimming pared 5 bases from V and 3 bases from J, leaving 20 bases between. The CDR3 is 16 amino acids. The CDR3 reads CASSPRTAGKYYEQYF. The CDR3, as DNA: TGTGCCAGCAGCCCCCGGACAGCGGGCAAGTACTACGAGCAGTACTTC.

The table lists this clonotype with a few counts. This sequence joins TRBV29-1 and TRBJ1-2; D call uncertain. The germline gives CDR1 SQVTM, CDR2 ANQGSEA. The CDR3 loop spans 12 amino acids. V gave up 6 bases and J gave up 4 bases, with 12 bases separating them. The CDR3 DNA is TGCAGCGTGAAAAGAAGTCTCTATGGCTACACCTTC. Protein sequence: CSVKRSLYGYTF.

Details on this clonotype: A read error is possible here, since a much larger clone lies one base away. The chain employs TRBV28 and TRBJ2-5; 9 positions match TRBD1. This CDR3 is 15 amino acids long. CDR1 is MDHEN, CDR2 SYDVKM, per germline. V lost 5 bases to trimming and J lost 4 bases; unmatched junction nucleotides: 8. CDR3 in amino acids: CASSERTGAGETQYF. The CDR3, as DNA: TGTGCCAGCAGTGAGCGGACAGGGGCAGGAGAGACCCAGTACTTC.

This clonotype was seen many times. The V call is TRBV20-1, the J call TRBJ2-3; 7 bases fit TRBD2. CDR1 and CDR2 (germline): DFQATT, SNEGSKA (reference sequence). Trimming took 6 bases from V and 2 from J; bases not matched to a gene: 5. The CDR3 runs to 13 residues. The CDR3 region is CSAALAPTDTQYF. CDR3 sequence (DNA): TGCAGTGCAGCACTAGCGCCCACAGATACGCAGTATTTT.

This clonotype showed up many times. This rearrangement joins TRBV6-2 or TRBV6-3 to TRBJ2-7; D remains ambiguous. V dropped 7 bases and J dropped 3 bases, with 10 bases sitting between them. The CDR3 has 12 residues. Germline V lookup: CDR1 MNHEY, CDR2 SVGEGT. The CDR3 DNA is TGTGCCAGCACGGCACCGGGCTACGAGCAGTACTTC. This encodes CASTAPGYEQYF.

This clonotype has at least ten counts. For the CDR3, the DNA is TGTGCCAGCAGTTCGTTCCTCCTTAGCACAGATACGCAGTATTTT. It codes for CASSSFLLSTDTQYF. The chain recombines TRBV12-3 or TRBV12-4 with TRBJ2-3; D is unclear. Trimming stripped 4 bases from V and 0 bases from J, with 11 bases between. The length of the CDR3 is 15 residues.

This chain joins TRBV11-3 and TRBJ2-5; no clear D gene. CDR1 and CDR2 (germline): SGHNT, YENEEA. The CDR3 runs to 12 residues. Trimming shortened V by 6 bases and J by 5 bases, and 10 bases separated the two germline ends. The CDR3, as DNA: TGTGCCAGCAGTGGGGATTGGGAGACCCAGTACTTC. Translated: CASSGDWETQYF.

This clonotype was counted at least ten times. The rearrangement links TRBV20-1 to TRBJ2-1; possibly TRBD2 for D (6 bases). Trimming removed 5 bases from V and 3 bases from J, with 11 bases in between. The germline V gene encodes CDR1 DFQATT and CDR2 SNEGSKA (reference sequence). The CDR3 extends over 13 amino acids. The CDR3 bases are TGCAGTGCTCACGGGAGTGGCTACAATGAGCAGTTCTTC. It translates to CSAHGSGYNEQFF.

There are many counts of this clonotype. The chain uses TRBV5-4 and TRBJ2-3; 8 positions agree with TRBD2. V dropped 2 bases and J dropped 3; count of bases not matched to a gene: 8. This CDR3 is 16 amino acids long. CDR1 SGHNT and CDR2 YYREEE come from the germline V gene (reference sequence). The CDR3, as DNA: TGTGCCAGCAGCTTTTCTAGCGGGCGTGGGACAGATACGCAGTATTTT. The encoded protein is CASSFSSGRGTDTQYF.

V usage is TRBV5-1 and J usage is TRBJ2-2; 7 bases align to TRBD2. Germline V CDR1 and CDR2: SGHRS, YFSETQ. CDR3 length equals 16 residues. V shed 0 bases and J 4 bases; nucleotides not matched to a gene: 6. The CDR3 coding sequence is TGCGCCAGCAGCTTGGTCCTAGCGGACATCACCGGGGAGCTGTTTTTT. Translating gives CASSLVLADITGELFF.

This clonotype was seen only a few times. The chain couples TRBV10-2 to TRBJ1-2; TRBD1 matches 7 bases. J was trimmed by 8 bases and V by 0 bases; bases with no gene match: 6. CDR1 and CDR2 (germline): WSHSY, SAAADI. CDR3 length: 14 residues. Here the CDR3 DNA reads TGCGCCAGCAGTGAGTCCTGGCAGGGGGAGGGCTACACCTTC. Translated, it gives CASSESWQGEGYTF.

This clonotype was counted ten times or more. The rearrangement uses TRBV18 and TRBJ1-1; D gene ambiguous. Germline CDR1 reads KGHSH; CDR2 reads LQKENI. The ends were cut back, 0 bases at V and 9 bases at J, with 11 bases in the middle. The CDR3 is 13 residues long. The CDR3 bases are TGTGCCAGCTCACCACCGGCCACAGAAAAAGCTTTCTTT. As protein: CASSPPATEKAFF.

The chain joins TRBV5-1 to TRBJ2-7; D call uncertain. CDR1 is SGHRS and CDR2 is YFSETQ in the germline V gene. With 0 bases removed from V and 4 bases from J, the gap between germline ends came to 17 bases. CDR3 length equals 16 residues. The CDR3 DNA reads TGCGCCAGCAGCTTGGCCGTGTCCGAGTTACGGTACGAGCAGTACTTC. It is translated as CASSLAVSELRYEQYF.

The chain links TRBV19 to TRBJ1-4, with TRBD1 matching over 10 bases. V shed 6 bases and J 9 bases; nucleotides not matched to a gene: 7. Germline-derived CDR1 and CDR2 are LNHDA and SQIVND (reference sequence). The length of the CDR3 is 14 residues. The chain's CDR3 is CASSVGQGHKKLFF. The CDR3 bases are TGTGCCAGTAGCGTGGGACAGGGGCATAAAAAACTGTTTTTT.

V and J are TRBV29-1 and TRBJ2-6; possible D gene TRBD2, 6 bases. Germline CDR1 SQVTM, CDR2 ANQGSEA. The CDR3 length is 13 residues. Trimming removed 5 bases from V and 8 bases from J, with 13 bases in between. The CDR3 reads CSVKSGGTNVLTF. CDR3 coding DNA: TGCAGCGTTAAGTCAGGAGGGACCAACGTCCTGACTTTC. Variable domain in full (rest from reference TRBV29-1 and TRBJ2-6): SAVISQKPSRDICQRGTSLTIQCQVDSQVTMMFWYRQQPGQSLTLIATANQGSEATYESGFVIDKFPISRPNLTFSTLTVSNMSPEDSSIYLCSVKSGGTNVLTFGAGSRLTVL.

This clonotype was recorded many times. This rearrangement joins TRBV30 to TRBJ2-3, with 7 nucleotides matching TRBD2. V lost 4 bases and J lost 4; bases outside the gene matches: 5. The CDR3 has 13 amino acids. Germline-derived CDR1 and CDR2 are GTSNPN and SVGIG (reference sequence). CDR3 amino acids: CAWNGGSADTQYF. The CDR3 DNA sequence: TGTGCCTGGAACGGCGGGAGCGCAGATACGCAGTATTTT.

This clonotype showed up many times. This sequence joins TRBV12-3 or TRBV12-4 and TRBJ1-6; 7 positions agree with TRBD1. The length of the CDR3 is 14 residues. J was trimmed by 7 bases and V by 5 bases; bases with no gene match: 5. CDR3 in amino acids: CASSTGVSNSPLHF. The CDR3 DNA reads as TGTGCCAGCAGTACAGGGGTATCAAATTCACCCCTCCACTTT.

This clonotype was seen ten or more times. The V gene is TRBV30, the J gene TRBJ1-2, with TRBD1 as a possible D gene (5 bases). The CDR3 spans 13 residues. Germline V gene sequence: CDR1 GTSNPN, CDR2 SVGIG (reference sequence). Trimming cost V 3 bases and J 7 bases, with 15 bases left between them. The CDR3 sequence is CAWRVARVSGYTF. The CDR3 DNA sequence: TGTGCCTGGAGGGTCGCCAGGGTTAGTGGCTACACCTTC.